This TCR beta chain was identified during a study of blood T cell repertoires in COVID-19. At the level of the study: Collection of acute and convalescent COVID-19 samples took place in the United States, Italy and Spain. The cDNA or gDNA used as material had been derived from T cells, B-cell-depleted T cells, or PBMCs.

Per the study methods: Scientists estimated how many nucleated cells there were by amplifying reference gene primers. Repertoires were generated with immunoSEQ multiplex PCR, while TCRdb's copy carries only in-frame clones and drops some. D and trimming were read from the DNA, whereas the V and J calls and clone size are those reported in that table. The sample has about 300,000 clones; 65% to 85% are singletons. Followed longitudinally, the Seattle patients had been enrolled during active infection. The V segment lost 2 bases and the J segment 0 bases; nucleotides outside the gene matches: 9. Germline V gene lookup returns CDR1 SEHNR and CDR2 FQNEAQ (reference sequence). The CDR3 is made up of 18 amino acids.

The clonotype comes from a human donor with COVID-19, enrolled during active disease. The donor label of this sample is uncertain. Sequencing used peripheral blood. This rearrangement joins TRBV7-9 to TRBJ2-7; 11 bases map to TRBD2. DNA of the CDR3: TGTGCCAGCAGCTTATCGACTAGCGGGGCTCCCCGCTCCTACGAGCAGTACTTC. As protein: CASSLSTSGAPRSYEQYF.